Presented here are 27 T cell receptor beta chains from one specimen sequenced in a study of cytomegalovirus exposure and HLA in healthy donors. The primer mix had 60 Vbeta and 13 Jbeta primers. The method was immunoSEQ multiplex PCR; TCRdb's version includes in-frame clones alone and lacks a portion of them. In the table there are roughly 110,000 clones, over 65% of which are singletons. The sample consisted of PBMCs. The receptors derive from a woman aged 30 to 39 in good health and CMV-seronegative.

The DNA of the CDR3 is TGTGCCAGCAGACCTCCCGGGACTCCGGATTCACCCCTCCACTTT. This codes for CASRPPGTPDSPLHF. This chain joins TRBV6-6 and TRBJ1-6; a possible D gene is TRBD1 (5 bases). Germline assignment: CDR1 MNHNY and CDR2 SVGAGI (reference sequence). The V gene lost 6 bases and the J gene lost 8 bases, with 17 bases spanning the gap. This CDR3 comprises 15 residues.

This chain uses TRBV5-1 with TRBJ2-7, with D possibly matching TRBD2 (5 bases). Deletions cut 0 bases from V and 0 bases from J, with 7 bases between. The CDR3 runs 14 residues. The germline CDR1 and CDR2 sequences are SGHRS and YFSETQ. This CDR3 is CASSLAGDSYEQYF. For the CDR3, the DNA is TGCGCCAGCAGCTTGGCCGGGGACTCCTACGAGCAGTACTTC.

The gene calls are TRBV6-5 and TRBJ1-2, with D unclear. The CDR3 contains 13 residues. Looked up from germline, CDR1 is MNHEY and CDR2 is SVGAGI. The V and J ends lost 5 bases and 4 bases respectively, with 11 bases between them. The CDR3, as DNA: TGTGCCAGCAGTGACGACACTGCCTATGGCTACACCTTC. It yields the protein CASSDDTAYGYTF.

CDR3: CASSFTGEGYGYTF. The CDR3 nucleotides are TGCGCCAGCAGCTTTACGGGAGAGGGCTATGGCTACACCTTC. The rearrangement links TRBV5-1 to TRBJ1-2; D gene ambiguous. The V and J ends lost 2 bases and 4 bases respectively, with 12 bases between them. The CDR3 has 14 amino acids. Germline CDR1 reads SGHRS; CDR2 reads YFSETQ.

The DNA for the CDR3 is TGTGCCTGGACAGGGACTGGAAACACCATATATTTT. This sequence encodes CAWTGTGNTIYF. The chain recombines TRBV30 with TRBJ1-3; the D gene is possibly TRBD1 (5 bases). The V gene's germline CDR1 is GTSNPN and CDR2 SVGIG (reference sequence). V shed 4 bases and J shed 2 bases, with 6 bases lying between them. CDR3 size: 12 residues.

This chain links TRBV19 with TRBJ1-2; tentative D call: TRBD1 (6 bases). The V and J ends lost 5 bases and 4 bases respectively, with 14 bases between them. CDR1 is LNHDA and CDR2 is SQIVND in the germline V gene (reference sequence). CDR3 size: 14 residues. The CDR3: CASSPPGVSYGYTF. The DNA of the CDR3 is TGTGCCAGTAGTCCCCCAGGGGTGAGCTATGGCTACACCTTC.

The chain joins TRBV7-6 to TRBJ1-2, with 8 bases aligning to TRBD1. CDR3 length equals 14 residues. V shed 1 base, J shed 7 bases, and the junction held 5 bases outside the gene matches. Germline V lookup: CDR1 SGHVS, CDR2 FNYEAQ. The CDR3: CASSLGDRSRGYTF. The CDR3 DNA follows: TGTGCCAGCAGCTTAGGGGACAGGTCCCGTGGCTACACCTTC.

J is TRBJ2-7 and V is TRBV6-1; the D gene is possibly TRBD1 (6 bases). V gave up 2 bases and J gave up 6 bases, with 11 bases separating them. CDR1 is MNHNS and CDR2 is SASEGT in the germline V gene. The CDR3 sequence is 13 residues long. The CDR3 coding sequence is TGTGCCAGCAGTGAAACCGGACAGACCGAGCAGTACTTC. It translates to CASSETGQTEQYF.

J is TRBJ2-3 and V is TRBV5-6; tentative D call: TRBD1 (6 bases). The CDR3 spans 17 residues. The germline V gene has CDR1 SGHDT and CDR2 YYEEEE. Trimming stripped 2 bases from V and 6 bases from J, with 22 bases between. CDR3 bases: TGTGCCAGCAGCTTCCCTTTGGGGACATCCCCAGGGGATACGCAGTATTTT. Its translation is CASSFPLGTSPGDTQYF.

The rearrangement uses TRBV19 and TRBJ1-2; D is uncertain. Trimming cost V 1 base and J 5 bases, with 14 bases left between them. Germline V lookup: CDR1 LNHDA, CDR2 SQIVND (reference sequence). There are 15 residues in the CDR3. The CDR3 loop is CASSIAADSLYGYTF. The DNA for the CDR3 is TGTGCCAGTAGTATAGCGGCAGACTCCTTGTATGGCTACACCTTC.

The chain uses TRBV5-1 and TRBJ1-4, with TRBD1 matching over 7 bases. The germline CDR1 and CDR2 sequences are SGHRS and YFSETQ. V lost 4 bases and J lost 4; bases outside the gene matches: 4. The CDR3 runs 14 residues. The DNA for the CDR3 is TGCGCCAGCAGCACGGGACAGTTTAATGAAAAACTGTTTTTT. Translating gives CASSTGQFNEKLFF.

The V call is TRBV6-5, the J call TRBJ2-3, with TRBD1 matching 7 bases. Trimming cost V 8 bases and J 3 bases; bases outside gene matches: 5. The CDR3 runs 13 residues. The germline V gene has CDR1 MNHEY and CDR2 SVGAGI. CDR3 residues: CASRGTVTDTQYF. The DNA for the CDR3 is TGTGCCAGCCGTGGGACAGTTACAGATACGCAGTATTTT.

This chain connects TRBV7-9 to TRBJ1-2, with a tentative D call TRBD1 (5 bases). V dropped 5 bases and J dropped 0 bases, with 16 bases sitting between them. Germline V gene data show CDR1 as SEHNR and CDR2 as FQNEAQ (reference sequence). The CDR3 has 16 residues. The CDR3 sequence: CASSTPLGPSNYGYTF. CDR3 sequence (DNA): TGTGCCAGCAGCACCCCGCTGGGGCCCTCTAACTATGGCTACACCTTC.

This chain connects TRBV5-1 to TRBJ2-2; perhaps TRBD2 as D (6 bases). V lost 7 bases, J lost 2 bases, and 15 bases lay in between. Germline CDR1 is SGHRS and CDR2 is YFSETQ. The CDR3 is 15 amino acids. The DNA of the CDR3 is TGCGCCAGCTCGTTGTGGAGGGGAAACACCGGGGAGCTGTTTTTT. It is translated as CASSLWRGNTGELFF. Filled out from reference TRBV5-1 and TRBJ2-2, the complete variable domain reads KAGVTQTPRYLIKTRGQQVTLSCSPISGHRSVSWYQQTPGQGLQFLFEYFSETQRNKGNFPGRFSGRQFSNSRSEMNVSTLELGDSALYLCASSLWRGNTGELFFGEGSRLTVL.

The chain combines TRBV4-2 with TRBJ2-2; TRBD1 is a possible D gene (5 bases). This CDR3 spans 15 amino acids. In germline, CDR1 is LGHNA, CDR2 YNFKEQ. The V and J ends lost 4 bases and 0 bases respectively, with 9 bases between them. Written as DNA, the CDR3 is TGTGCCAGCAGCCTGGACATTTCGAACACCGGGGAGCTGTTTTTT. Amino acid sequence: CASSLDISNTGELFF.

The CDR3 coding sequence is TGTGCCAGCAGTTACTATCTATACTCGAACACTGAAGCTTTCTTT. Translation: CASSYYLYSNTEAFF. The V call is TRBV6-6, the J call TRBJ1-1; D unresolved. The CDR3 runs to 15 residues. CDR1 MNHNY and CDR2 SVGAGI come from the germline V gene (reference sequence). Trimming cost V 1 base and J 1 base, with 10 bases left between them.

The chain employs TRBV7-9 and TRBJ2-3; 12 bases align to TRBD2. Germline lookup yields CDR1 SEHNR and CDR2 FQNEAQ (reference sequence). The CDR3 sequence is 19 residues long. With V trimmed by 5 bases and J by 5 bases, 17 bases remained unmatched. The CDR3 DNA follows: TGTGCCAGCAGCAGACGCAGGGGTCTCACTAGCGGGGGGAGAGATACGCAGTATTTT. Translation: CASSRRRGLTSGGRDTQYF.

J is TRBJ1-1 and V is TRBV5-1; D is uncertain. The germline CDR1 and CDR2 sequences are SGHRS and YFSETQ. Trimming removed 0 bases from V and 4 bases from J, with 16 bases in between. The CDR3 is 16 residues long. This chain's CDR3 is CASSLGSLPRGTEAFF. As DNA, the CDR3 is TGCGCCAGCAGCTTGGGTTCCTTGCCTCGGGGCACTGAAGCTTTCTTT.

The CDR3 bases are TGCGCCAGCAGCCCCGGGACAGGCCACTTCTACACTGAAGCTTTCTTT. Translation gives CASSPGTGHFYTEAFF. This chain links TRBV5-1 with TRBJ1-1; TRBD1 matches 8 bases. The junction had 11 bases not matched to a gene; V was cut back by 4 bases and J by 3 bases. CDR1 is SGHRS and CDR2 is YFSETQ in the germline V gene. The CDR3 runs to 16 residues.

In this sample, this clone turned up a few times. The chain is built from TRBV18 and TRBJ2-3; D may be TRBD1 (6 bases). Trimming pared 6 bases from V and 10 bases from J, leaving 14 bases between. Germline CDR1 and CDR2: KGHSH and LQKENI. This CDR3 contains 12 residues. CDR3 residues: CASSNKQGAQYF. The CDR3 DNA reads TGTGCCAGCTCCAATAAACAGGGAGCGCAGTATTTT.

The J gene is TRBJ2-3, the V gene TRBV5-4; D may be TRBD2 (7 bases). Trimming took 2 bases from V and 1 from J, leaving 14 bases between them. CDR3 length equals 16 residues. Per the germline V gene, CDR1 is SGHNT and CDR2 is YYREEE (reference sequence). CDR3 amino acids: CASSLTRGGRTDTQYF. The CDR3 DNA is TGTGCCAGCAGCTTAACTAGGGGGGGCCGCACAGATACGCAGTATTTT. Looking up the rest from reference TRBV5-4 and TRBJ2-3 gives the full variable domain: ETGVTQSPTHLIKTRGQQVTLRCSSQSGHNTVSWYQQALGQGPQFIFQYYREEENGRGNFPPRFSGLQFPNYSSELNVNALELDDSALYLCASSLTRGGRTDTQYFGPGTRLTVL.

This clone was counted a single time. The chain links TRBV30 to TRBJ1-5; possibly TRBD1 for D (5 bases). Germline V gives CDR1 GTSNPN, CDR2 SVGIG (reference sequence). V lost 3 bases, J lost 4 bases, and 10 bases lay in between. There are 13 residues in the CDR3. The CDR3: CAWSPGLNQPQHF. In DNA form, the CDR3 reads TGTGCCTGGAGCCCGGGACTAAATCAGCCCCAGCATTTT.

The V call is TRBV6-5, the J call TRBJ1-5; 9 bases fit TRBD1. The CDR3 runs 14 residues. Germline-derived CDR1 and CDR2 are MNHEY and SVGAGI. After removal of 8 bases from V and 10 bases from J, the junction contained 12 bases not matched to a gene. CDR3 loop: CASQPDRGVQPQHF. CDR3 coding DNA: TGTGCCAGCCAACCCGACAGGGGGGTCCAACCCCAGCATTTT.

CDR3 DNA sequence: TGTGCCAGCAGCGCAAAGGGCGGGCCACCCCTCCACTTT. It translates to CASSAKGGPPLHF. This chain joins TRBV7-3 and TRBJ1-6; D unclear. CDR1 and CDR2 (germline): SGHTA, FQGTGA. The CDR3 spans 13 residues. V lost 5 bases, J lost 11 bases, and 13 bases lay in between.

This chain joins TRBV25-1 and TRBJ2-1; the match to TRBD2 covers 10 bases. CDR3 length equals 17 residues. CDR1 and CDR2 from the germline V gene are MGHDK and SYGVNS. With 5 bases clipped from V and 0 bases from J, the junction kept 7 bases outside the gene matches. The CDR3 DNA is TGTGCCAGCAGTCGGACTAGCGGTGAATCCTCCTACAATGAGCAGTTCTTC. Amino acids: CASSRTSGESSYNEQFF.

This clone has ten or more counts. The V and J genes are TRBV4-3 and TRBJ1-3; no clear D gene. Germline V gives CDR1 LGHNA, CDR2 YSLEER. V shed 1 base and J shed 1 base, with 23 bases lying between them. This CDR3 has 20 residues. The CDR3 region is CASSQGAPPRVPTSGNTIYF. The CDR3, as DNA: TGCGCCAGCAGCCAAGGGGCCCCACCGCGAGTCCCCACTTCTGGAAACACCATATATTTT.

This clone has ten or more counts. This chain uses TRBV6-1 with TRBJ1-5, with 9 bases fitting TRBD1. This CDR3 region has 15 residues. The germline V gene encodes CDR1 MNHNS and CDR2 SASEGT. V shed 3 bases, J shed 6 bases, and the junction held 6 bases outside the gene matches. CDR3 sequence reads: CASSEDTGGSQPQHF. The CDR3 nucleotides are TGTGCCAGCAGTGAGGACACAGGGGGCAGTCAGCCCCAGCATTTT.